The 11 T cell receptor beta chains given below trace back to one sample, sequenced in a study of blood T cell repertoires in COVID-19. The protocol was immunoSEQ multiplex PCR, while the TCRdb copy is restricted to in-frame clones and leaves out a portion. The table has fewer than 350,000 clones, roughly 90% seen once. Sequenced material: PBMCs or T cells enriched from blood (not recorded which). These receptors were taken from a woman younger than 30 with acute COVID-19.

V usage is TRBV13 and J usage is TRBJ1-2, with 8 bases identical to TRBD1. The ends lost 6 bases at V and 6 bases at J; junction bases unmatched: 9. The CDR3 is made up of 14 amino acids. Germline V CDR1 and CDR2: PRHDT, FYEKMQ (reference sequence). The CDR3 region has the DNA TGTGCCAGCAGGTCCGGACAGGGAAAGCATGGCTACACCTTC. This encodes CASRSGQGKHGYTF. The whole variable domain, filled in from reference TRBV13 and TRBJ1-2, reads AAGVIQSPRHLIKEKRETATLKCYPIPRHDTVYWYQQGPGQDPQFLISFYEKMQSDKGSIPDRFSAQQFSDYHSELNMSSLELGDSALYFCASRSGQGKHGYTFGSGTRLTVV.

DNA of the CDR3: TGCAGTCTTTCTAAGAACACTGAAGCTTTCTTT. Its protein is CSLSKNTEAFF. The gene calls are TRBV20-1 and TRBJ1-1, with D unresolved. V was clipped by 8 bases and J by 1 base, with 8 bases between them. Germline loops: CDR1 DFQATT, CDR2 SNEGSKA (reference sequence). This CDR3 is 11 amino acids long.

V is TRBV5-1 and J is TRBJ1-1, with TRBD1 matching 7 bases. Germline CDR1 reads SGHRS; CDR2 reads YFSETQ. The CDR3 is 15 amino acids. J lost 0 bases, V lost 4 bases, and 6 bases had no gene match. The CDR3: CASSNRGNMNTEAFF. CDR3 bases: TGCGCCAGCAGCAACAGGGGAAACATGAACACTGAAGCTTTCTTT.

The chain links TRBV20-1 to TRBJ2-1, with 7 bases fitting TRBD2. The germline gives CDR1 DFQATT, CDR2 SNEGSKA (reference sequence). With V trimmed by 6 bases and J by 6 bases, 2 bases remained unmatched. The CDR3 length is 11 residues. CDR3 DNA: TGCAGTGCCCCGGGGGGCAATGAGCAGTTCTTC. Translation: CSAPGGNEQFF.

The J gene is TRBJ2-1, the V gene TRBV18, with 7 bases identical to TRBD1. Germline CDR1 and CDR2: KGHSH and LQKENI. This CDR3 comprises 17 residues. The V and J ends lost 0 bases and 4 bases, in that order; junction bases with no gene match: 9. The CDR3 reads CASSPPLGTDDYNEQFF. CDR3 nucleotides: TGTGCCAGCTCACCACCCCTCGGGACAGATGATTACAATGAGCAGTTCTTC.

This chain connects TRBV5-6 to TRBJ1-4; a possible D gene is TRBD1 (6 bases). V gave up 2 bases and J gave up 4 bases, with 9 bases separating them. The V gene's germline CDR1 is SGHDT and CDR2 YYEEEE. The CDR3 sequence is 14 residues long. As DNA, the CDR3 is TGTGCCAGCAGCTTCGGACAGTTTAATGAAAAACTGTTTTTT. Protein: CASSFGQFNEKLFF.

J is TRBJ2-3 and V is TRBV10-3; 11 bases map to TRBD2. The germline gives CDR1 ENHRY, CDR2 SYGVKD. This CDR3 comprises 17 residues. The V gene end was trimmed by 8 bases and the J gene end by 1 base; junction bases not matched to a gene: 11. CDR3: CAIAVSGRAFGTDTQYF. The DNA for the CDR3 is TGTGCCATCGCGGTTAGCGGGAGGGCCTTTGGCACAGATACGCAGTATTTT.

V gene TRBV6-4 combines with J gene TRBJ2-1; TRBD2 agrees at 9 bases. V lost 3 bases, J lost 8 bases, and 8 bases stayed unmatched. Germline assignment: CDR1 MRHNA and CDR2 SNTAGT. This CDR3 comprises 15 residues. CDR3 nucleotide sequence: TGTGCCAGCAGTGAGGGGACTAGCCTTGGAGATGAGCAGTTCTTC. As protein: CASSEGTSLGDEQFF.

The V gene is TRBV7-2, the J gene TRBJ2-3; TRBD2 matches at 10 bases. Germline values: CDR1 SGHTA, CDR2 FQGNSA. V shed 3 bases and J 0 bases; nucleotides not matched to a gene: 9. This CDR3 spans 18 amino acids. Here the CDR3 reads CASSFLASGSGSTDTQYF. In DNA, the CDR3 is TGTGCCAGCAGCTTCTTGGCTAGCGGGAGTGGGAGCACAGATACGCAGTATTTT.

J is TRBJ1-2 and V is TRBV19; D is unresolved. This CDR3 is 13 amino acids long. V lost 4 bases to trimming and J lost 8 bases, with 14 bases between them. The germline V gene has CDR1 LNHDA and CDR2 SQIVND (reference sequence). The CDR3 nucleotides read TGTGCCAGTAGTACGGTAGTTTCCCTGGGCTACACCTTC. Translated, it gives CASSTVVSLGYTF.

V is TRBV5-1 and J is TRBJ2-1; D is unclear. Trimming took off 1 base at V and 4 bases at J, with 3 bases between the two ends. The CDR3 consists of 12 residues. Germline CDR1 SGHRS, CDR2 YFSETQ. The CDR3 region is CASSLPYNEQFF. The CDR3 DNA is TGCGCCAGCAGCTTGCCGTACAATGAGCAGTTCTTC.